This entry lists 7 T cell receptor beta chains sequenced from one sample in a study of control samples from healthy donors and cancer patients. Clones were read by immunoSEQ multiplex PCR, and TCRdb kept only the in-frame ones, dropping some. The repertoire holds just under 150,000 clones, with about 90% as singletons. The sample taken for sequencing was blood. Receptor source: a young man in good health.

This chain links TRBV5-1 with TRBJ1-2; maybe TRBD1 (5 bases). This CDR3 comprises 15 residues. CDR1 and CDR2 (germline): SGHRS, YFSETQ. V shed 2 bases and J shed 4 bases, with 15 bases lying between them. CDR3 bases: TGCGCCAGCAGCTTTGAACGGGGGTCCCTCTATGGCTACACCTTC. Translation: CASSFERGSLYGYTF.

Many counts were recorded for this clone. The chain is built from TRBV2 and TRBJ2-7, with D unclear. The V end lost 8 bases, the J end lost 1 base, and 9 bases lay between the germline ends. CDR3 length equals 12 residues. Germline CDR1 and CDR2: SNHLY and FYNNEI. This CDR3 reads CASRVGSYEQYF. CDR3 bases: TGTGCCAGCCGGGTAGGGTCCTACGAGCAGTACTTC.

The chain links TRBV30 to TRBJ2-7; tentative D call: TRBD1 (6 bases). The CDR3 spans 15 residues. CDR1 GTSNPN and CDR2 SVGIG come from the germline V gene (reference sequence). V lost 2 bases, J lost 0 bases, and 14 bases lay in between. DNA of the CDR3: TGTGCCTGGAGTCGAAACAGGGTTTACTCCTACGAGCAGTACTTC. Translation: CAWSRNRVYSYEQYF.

This clone has more than one count but fewer than ten. The CDR3, as DNA: TGTGCCAGCATGGGGCGGCTAGGCTATGGCTACACCTTC. Its protein is CASMGRLGYGYTF. The V and J genes are TRBV4-2 and TRBJ1-2; a possible D gene is TRBD1 (5 bases). The ends were cut back, 7 bases at V and 4 bases at J, with 13 bases in the middle. Germline loops: CDR1 LGHNA, CDR2 YNFKEQ. This CDR3 contains 13 residues.

This rearrangement joins TRBV7-2 to TRBJ1-2; the D gene is possibly TRBD1 (5 bases). The V end was cut by 1 base, the J end by 5 bases, with 11 bases between. From germline, CDR1 is SGHTA and CDR2 FQGNSA. CDR3 length equals 14 residues. The CDR3 sequence: CASSLDPGWYGYTF. The CDR3 DNA follows: TGTGCCAGCAGCTTAGACCCAGGGTGGTATGGCTACACCTTC.

The chain links TRBV14 to TRBJ2-4; D may match TRBD1 or TRBD2 (5 bases each). Germline V gene sequence: CDR1 SGHDN, CDR2 FVKESK. V gave up 1 base and J gave up 7 bases, with 14 bases separating them. The CDR3 runs to 15 residues. The CDR3 nucleotides read TGTGCCAGCAGCCAAGCCCAGGGCTGGGGGAACATTCAGTACTTC. Translating gives CASSQAQGWGNIQYF. Complete variable domain (other parts from reference TRBV14 and TRBJ2-4): EAGVTQFPSHSVIEKGQTVTLRCDPISGHDNLYWYRRVMGKEIKFLLHFVKESKQDESGMPNNRFLAERTGGTYSTLKVQPAELEDSGVYFCASSQAQGWGNIQYFGAGTRLSVL.

J is TRBJ2-3 and V is TRBV20-1; D ambiguous. Trimming took off 1 base at V and 7 bases at J, with 6 bases between the two ends. The CDR3 totals 11 residues. Germline V gives CDR1 DFQATT, CDR2 SNEGSKA (reference sequence). The CDR3 protein is CSARVQNTQYF. In DNA form, the CDR3 reads TGCAGTGCTAGAGTACAGAATACGCAGTATTTT.